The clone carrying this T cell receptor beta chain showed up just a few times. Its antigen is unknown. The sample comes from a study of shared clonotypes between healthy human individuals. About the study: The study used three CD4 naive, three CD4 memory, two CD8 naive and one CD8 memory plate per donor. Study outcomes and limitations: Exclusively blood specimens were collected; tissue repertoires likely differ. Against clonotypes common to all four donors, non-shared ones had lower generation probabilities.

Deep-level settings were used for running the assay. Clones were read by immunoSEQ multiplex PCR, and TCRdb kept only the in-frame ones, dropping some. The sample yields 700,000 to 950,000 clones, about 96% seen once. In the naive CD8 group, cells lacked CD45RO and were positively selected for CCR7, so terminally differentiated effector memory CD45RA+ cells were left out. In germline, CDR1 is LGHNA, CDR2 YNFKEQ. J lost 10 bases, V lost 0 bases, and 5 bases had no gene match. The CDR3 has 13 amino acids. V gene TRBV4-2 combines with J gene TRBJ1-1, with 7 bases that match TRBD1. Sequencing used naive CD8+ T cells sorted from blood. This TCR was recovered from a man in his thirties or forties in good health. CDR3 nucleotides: TGTGCCAGCAGCCAAGATCCTTACAGGGGAGCTTTCTTT. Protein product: CASSQDPYRGAFF.